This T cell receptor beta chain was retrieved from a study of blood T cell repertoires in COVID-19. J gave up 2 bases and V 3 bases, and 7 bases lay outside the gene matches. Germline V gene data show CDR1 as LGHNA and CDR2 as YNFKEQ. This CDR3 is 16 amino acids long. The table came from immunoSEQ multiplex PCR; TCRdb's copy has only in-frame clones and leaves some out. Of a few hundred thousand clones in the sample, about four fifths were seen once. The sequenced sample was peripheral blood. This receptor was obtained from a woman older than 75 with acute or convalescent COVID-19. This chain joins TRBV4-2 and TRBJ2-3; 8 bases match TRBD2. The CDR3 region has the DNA TGTGCCAGCAGCCAGGCCGGGAGGGGGATCACAGATACGCAGTATTTT. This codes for CASSQAGRGITDTQYF.